This T cell receptor (beta chain) derives from a study of T cells after posttransplantation cyclophosphamide. General study findings and limits: Donor-recipient repertoire similarity was low at 1-2 months, rising over year one. TRB overlap between skin or GI tissue T cells and blood was limited.

The related graft donor's blood sample was taken on the day of bone marrow donation. Cells defined as naive were viable CD3+CD4+ or CD3+CD8+ and CCR7+CD45RA+CD45RO-CD95-CD27+CD28+. This CDR3 is built from 20 residues. With regard to this clone: The target antigen is unknown.

The assay was immunoSEQ multiplex PCR, and TCRdb's table has in-frame clones only and misses some. In the table there are about 21,000 clones, roughly 98% of which are singletons. This chain joins TRBV21-1 and TRBJ2-4; the DNA was not compared with TRBD2, the D call given in the table. TRBV21-1 is a recognized pseudogene. The sequencing sample was made of naive CD8+ T cells sorted from PBMCs. The TCR sequence derives from a man aged 35-49 years in good health, CMV-negative, and a related stem cell transplant donor. CDR3 in amino acids: CASSLRKLAGTRFPKNIQYF. The CDR3 DNA is TGTGCCAGCAGCCTAAGGAAACTAGCGGGAACTCGATTCCCAAAAAACATTCAGTACTTC.